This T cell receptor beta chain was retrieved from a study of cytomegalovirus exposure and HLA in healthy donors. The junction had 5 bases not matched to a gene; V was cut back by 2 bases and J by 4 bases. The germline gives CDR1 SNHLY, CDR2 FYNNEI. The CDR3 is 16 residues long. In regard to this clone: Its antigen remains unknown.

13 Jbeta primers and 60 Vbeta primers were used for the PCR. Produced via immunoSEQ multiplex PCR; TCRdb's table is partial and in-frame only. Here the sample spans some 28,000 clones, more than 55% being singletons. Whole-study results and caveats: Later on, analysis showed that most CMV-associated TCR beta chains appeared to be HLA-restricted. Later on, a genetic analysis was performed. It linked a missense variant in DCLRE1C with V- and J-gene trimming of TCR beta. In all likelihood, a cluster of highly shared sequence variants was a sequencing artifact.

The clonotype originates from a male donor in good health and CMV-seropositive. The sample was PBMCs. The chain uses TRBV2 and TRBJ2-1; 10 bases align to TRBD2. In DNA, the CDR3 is TGTGCCAGCAGTGAACTAGCGGGAGACGGTTACAATGAGCAGTTCTTC. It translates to CASSELAGDGYNEQFF. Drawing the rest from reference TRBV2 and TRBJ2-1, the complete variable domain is EPEVTQTPSHQVTQMGQEVILRCVPISNHLYFYWYRQILGQKVEFLVSFYNNEISEKSEIFDDQFSVERPDGSNFTLKIRSTKLEDSAMYFCASSELAGDGYNEQFFGPGTRLTVL.